Each of the 19 T cell receptor beta chains below was sequenced from the same sample in a study of T cell responses to AZD1222 COVID-19 vaccine (dated by TCRdb to about 2021). Interpreted using the paper, the time point label stands for: baseline before first vaccination. Libraries came from the immunoSEQ multiplex PCR assay. The source is immuneACCESS, and TCRdb retained only in-frame sequences with V and J called. Part of the clones is not carried over; for the studies checked, unresolved V genes explain less than half of this, and the remainder is unexplained. Recorded for this sample are 90,000 to 150,000 clones; 70% to 90% of them occurred a single time. 9% to 9.5% of the sample lies in the top ten. The specimen was peripheral blood, collected on day 0 of AZD1222 vaccination. The receptors derive from an adult in good health.

The chain employs TRBV6-5 and TRBJ2-1, with TRBD2 identical over 7 bases. The germline V gene has CDR1 MNHEY and CDR2 SVGAGI. The CDR3 length is 14 residues. The ends lost 2 bases at V and 3 bases at J; junction bases unmatched: 1. The CDR3 bases are TGTGCCAGCAGTTACCGGGACTACTACAATGAGCAGTTCTTC. It encodes CASSYRDYYNEQFF.

V usage is TRBV5-4 and J usage is TRBJ2-2, with D unresolved. The V gene lost 1 base and the J gene lost 0 bases, with 10 bases spanning the gap. The germline CDR1 and CDR2 sequences are SGHNT and YYREEE (reference sequence). The CDR3 is 16 residues long. Written as DNA, the CDR3 is TGTGCCAGCAGCTTGTGGGCCAGTACGAACACCGGGGAGCTGTTTTTT. Its protein product is CASSLWASTNTGELFF.

The chain uses TRBV27 and TRBJ1-2; 8 positions agree with TRBD1. The V gene's germline CDR1 is MNHEY and CDR2 SMNVEV (reference sequence). Losses at the gene ends were 1 base for V and 6 bases for J; bases not matched to a gene: 4. The CDR3 loop spans 14 amino acids. The DNA of the CDR3 is TGTGCCAGCAGTTTATGGGCAGGGGGCAATGGCTACACCTTC. It translates to CASSLWAGGNGYTF.

This clone turned up a few times. The V gene is TRBV6-1, the J gene TRBJ1-5, with 9 bases fitting TRBD1. The germline V gene has CDR1 MNHNS and CDR2 SASEGT. CDR3 length: 18 amino acids. Unmatched junction bases numbered 16, after V lost 4 bases and J lost 6 bases. CDR3 sequence (DNA): TGTGCCAGCAGTGGGGGACAGGGATCCCGACCTAGGAGTCAGCCCCAGCATTTT. Its protein is CASSGGQGSRPRSQPQHF.

This clone was seen more than once but under ten times. The chain carries TRBV6-5 and TRBJ1-1; D uncertain. The V and J ends lost 6 bases and 1 base respectively, with 9 bases between them. Germline V CDR1 and CDR2: MNHEY, SVGAGI. The CDR3 consists of 13 residues. Here the CDR3 reads CASSRAQNTEAFF. The DNA for the CDR3 is TGTGCCAGCAGCCGGGCCCAGAACACTGAAGCTTTCTTT.

This chain joins TRBV14 and TRBJ2-5; D not resolved. CDR1 is SGHDN, CDR2 FVKESK, per germline. This CDR3 is 16 amino acids long. V was pared by 5 bases and J by 1 base, with 17 bases between. The CDR3: CASSNTLPIRQETQYF. In DNA form, the CDR3 reads TGTGCCAGCAGCAACACCCTTCCTATCCGCCAAGAGACCCAGTACTTC.

The rearrangement uses TRBV6-5 and TRBJ2-7; D not certain. This CDR3 has 14 amino acids. V gave up 6 bases and J gave up 0 bases, with 12 bases separating them. CDR1 and CDR2 (germline): MNHEY, SVGAGI. CDR3 in amino acids: CASRNLGSSYEQYF. In DNA, the CDR3 is TGTGCCAGCAGGAACCTGGGAAGCTCCTACGAGCAGTACTTC.

The chain carries TRBV9 and TRBJ1-4; D ambiguous. This CDR3 has 13 amino acids. CDR1 is SGDLS and CDR2 is YYNGEE in the germline V gene. V lost 4 bases to trimming and J lost 8 bases, with 12 bases between them. The CDR3 loop reads CASSFSPEEKLFF. The CDR3 DNA is TGTGCCAGCAGCTTCAGTCCGGAAGAAAAACTGTTTTTT.

V is TRBV19 and J is TRBJ2-1, with 12 bases fitting TRBD2. V lost 3 bases, J lost 9 bases, and 6 bases stayed unmatched. This CDR3 comprises 15 residues. CDR1 LNHDA and CDR2 SQIVND come from the germline V gene (reference sequence). Here the CDR3 DNA reads TGTGCCAGTAGTATTAGAACTAGCGGGGGGTTTGAGCAGTTCTTC. Protein: CASSIRTSGGFEQFF.

The chain links TRBV7-9 to TRBJ2-7; 7 bases are shared with TRBD2. Trimming took 1 base from V and 9 from J; bases not matched to a gene: 3. Germline V gene lookup returns CDR1 SEHNR and CDR2 FQNEAQ (reference sequence). This CDR3 spans 12 amino acids. The DNA of the CDR3 is TGTGCCAGCAGCTTAGGAGGACTAGGGCAGTACTTC. Translation gives CASSLGGLGQYF.

V usage is TRBV28 and J usage is TRBJ1-6; D might be TRBD1 (6 bases). Germline V CDR1 and CDR2: MDHEN, SYDVKM. Trimming removed 6 bases from V and 5 bases from J, with 14 bases in between. The CDR3 spans 15 residues. This CDR3 reads CASSGQPFNNSPLHF. The DNA for the CDR3 is TGTGCCAGCAGCGGACAGCCGTTTAATAATTCACCCCTCCACTTT.

The chain is built from TRBV19 and TRBJ1-4, with D uncertain. Trimming took off 5 bases at V and 3 bases at J, with 16 bases between the two ends. This CDR3 contains 16 residues. Germline values: CDR1 LNHDA, CDR2 SQIVND (reference sequence). The CDR3 region has the DNA TGTGCCAGTAGTTGGCGGGGAGCAGCACCTAATGAAAAACTGTTTTTT. Protein product: CASSWRGAAPNEKLFF.

This clone appeared once. V usage is TRBV18 and J usage is TRBJ1-1; no reliable D call. The V and J ends lost 6 bases and 1 base respectively, with 9 bases between them. The CDR3 is 13 amino acids. The germline gives CDR1 KGHSH, CDR2 LQKENI. CDR3 coding DNA: TGTGCCAGCTCTACGTTGGGGAACACTGAAGCTTTCTTT. It encodes CASSTLGNTEAFF.

The count of this clone is one. The chain joins TRBV19 to TRBJ2-1, with D possibly matching TRBD2 (6 bases). Germline V gives CDR1 LNHDA, CDR2 SQIVND (reference sequence). Trimming removed 0 bases from V and 2 bases from J, with 8 bases in between. The CDR3 has 15 residues. CDR3 bases: TGTGCCAGTAGTATAGATCGGGAGACCTACAATGAGCAGTTCTTC. Translation gives CASSIDRETYNEQFF. Together with reference TRBV19 and TRBJ2-1, the CDR3 gives the full variable domain: DGGITQSPKYLFRKEGQNVTLSCEQNLNHDAMYWYRQDPGQGLRLIYYSQIVNDFQKGDIAEGYSVSREKKESFPLTVTSAQKNPTAFYLCASSIDRETYNEQFFGPGTRLTVL.

The V and J genes are TRBV5-6 and TRBJ2-7; perhaps D is TRBD1 or TRBD2 (5 bases each). The CDR3 is made up of 15 amino acids. Trimming removed 4 bases at V and 1 base at J, with 15 bases between. CDR1 SGHDT and CDR2 YYEEEE come from the germline V gene. CDR3 nucleotide sequence: TGTGCCAGCAGCACAAGGGACGGACTTTCCTACGAGCAGTACTTC. The encoded protein is CASSTRDGLSYEQYF. Using reference TRBV5-6 and TRBJ2-7 for the parts outside the CDR3, the full variable domain is DAGVTQSPTHLIKTRGQQVTLRCSPKSGHDTVSWYQQALGQGPQFIFQYYEEEERQRGNFPDRFSGHQFPNYSSELNVNALLLGDSALYLCASSTRDGLSYEQYFGPGTRLTVT.

The V and J genes are TRBV28 and TRBJ2-7; 7 bases map to TRBD1. The V gene end was trimmed by 4 bases and the J gene end by 0 bases; junction bases not matched to a gene: 9. The length of the CDR3 is 16 residues. Germline V CDR1 and CDR2: MDHEN, SYDVKM. The CDR3 protein is CASSSSGQIISYEQYF. The CDR3 nucleotides read TGTGCCAGCAGTTCGTCGGGACAGATTATCTCCTACGAGCAGTACTTC.

This chain joins TRBV24-1 and TRBJ2-5; either TRBD1 or TRBD2 may fit D (7 bases each). This CDR3 has 18 residues. Trimming removed 3 bases from V and 4 bases from J, with 23 bases in between. Germline V lookup: CDR1 KGHDR, CDR2 SFDVKD. CDR3 sequence reads: CATSDTRGGGQGGETQYF. In nucleotides, the CDR3 is TGTGCCACCAGTGATACACGTGGGGGAGGGCAGGGGGGAGAGACCCAGTACTTC.

The V gene is TRBV18, the J gene TRBJ1-5, with D perhaps TRBD1 (6 bases). The V and J ends lost 4 bases and 5 bases respectively, with 18 bases between them. The CDR3 spans 16 residues. Per germline, CDR1 KGHSH and CDR2 LQKENI. This chain's CDR3 is CASSLQGRETHQPQHF. CDR3 bases: TGTGCCAGCTCACTCCAGGGGAGGGAGACCCATCAGCCCCAGCATTTT.

This clone was found once. The chain carries TRBV7-9 and TRBJ1-1, with D tentatively TRBD1 (6 bases). This CDR3 has 15 residues. Trimming cost V 5 bases and J 0 bases, with 13 bases left between them. Looked up from germline, CDR1 is SEHNR and CDR2 is FQNEAQ (reference sequence). The CDR3 is CASSLIGQMNTEAFF. The CDR3 DNA reads TGTGCCAGCAGCCTTATAGGACAGATGAACACTGAAGCTTTCTTT.